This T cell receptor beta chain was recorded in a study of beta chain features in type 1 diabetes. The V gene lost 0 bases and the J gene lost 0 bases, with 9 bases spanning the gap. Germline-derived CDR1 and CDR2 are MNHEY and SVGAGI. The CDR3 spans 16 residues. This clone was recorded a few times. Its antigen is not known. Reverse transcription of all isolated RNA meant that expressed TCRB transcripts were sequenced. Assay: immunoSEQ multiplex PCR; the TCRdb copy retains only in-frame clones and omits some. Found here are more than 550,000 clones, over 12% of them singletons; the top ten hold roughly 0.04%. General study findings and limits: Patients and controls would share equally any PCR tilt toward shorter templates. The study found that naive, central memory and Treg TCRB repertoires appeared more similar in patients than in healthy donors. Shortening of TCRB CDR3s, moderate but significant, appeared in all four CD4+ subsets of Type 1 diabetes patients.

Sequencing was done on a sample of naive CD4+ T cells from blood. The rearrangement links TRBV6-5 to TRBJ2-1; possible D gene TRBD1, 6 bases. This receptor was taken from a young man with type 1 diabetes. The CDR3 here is CASSYSGGFSYNEQFF. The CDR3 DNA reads TGTGCCAGCAGTTACTCAGGGGGATTCTCCTACAATGAGCAGTTCTTC.